One and the same sample provided the 3 T cell receptor beta chains below, sequenced in a study of cytomegalovirus exposure and HLA in healthy donors. The PCR ran on 60 Vbeta and 13 Jbeta primers. Measured with immunoSEQ multiplex PCR; TCRdb has only the in-frame clones, and not every one. The table lists tens of thousands of clones, with roughly 1% in the top ten. Sequencing was done on a sample of PBMCs. Every receptor here comes from a woman in her 40s in good health and CMV-seronegative.

V gene TRBV5-4 combines with J gene TRBJ2-2; 7 nucleotides agree with TRBD2. Per germline, CDR1 SGHNT and CDR2 YYREEE (reference sequence). The CDR3 runs to 19 residues. V lost 1 base to trimming and J lost 1 base; unmatched junction nucleotides: 13. The CDR3 here is CASSLWQSGAGMNTGELFF. The CDR3 DNA reads TGTGCCAGCAGCTTGTGGCAGTCCGGAGCGGGGATGAACACCGGGGAGCTGTTTTTT.

The chain couples TRBV6-1 to TRBJ2-7, with a tentative D call TRBD1 (6 bases). The CDR3 has 13 amino acids. Germline V CDR1 and CDR2: MNHNS, SASEGT. V lost 10 bases to trimming and J lost 1 base, with 14 bases between them. This CDR3 is CATQAGVSYEQYF. DNA of the CDR3: TGTGCCACCCAGGCAGGGGTTTCCTACGAGCAGTACTTC.

The rearrangement uses TRBV7-9 and TRBJ2-5; 8 bases align to TRBD1. Germline V gene lookup returns CDR1 SEHNR and CDR2 FQNEAQ (reference sequence). The CDR3 sequence is 15 residues long. After removal of 4 bases from V and 4 bases from J, the junction contained 8 bases not matched to a gene. The CDR3 here is CASSSVAGGTETQYF. CDR3 bases: TGTGCCAGCAGCTCCGTTGCAGGGGGCACAGAGACCCAGTACTTC.